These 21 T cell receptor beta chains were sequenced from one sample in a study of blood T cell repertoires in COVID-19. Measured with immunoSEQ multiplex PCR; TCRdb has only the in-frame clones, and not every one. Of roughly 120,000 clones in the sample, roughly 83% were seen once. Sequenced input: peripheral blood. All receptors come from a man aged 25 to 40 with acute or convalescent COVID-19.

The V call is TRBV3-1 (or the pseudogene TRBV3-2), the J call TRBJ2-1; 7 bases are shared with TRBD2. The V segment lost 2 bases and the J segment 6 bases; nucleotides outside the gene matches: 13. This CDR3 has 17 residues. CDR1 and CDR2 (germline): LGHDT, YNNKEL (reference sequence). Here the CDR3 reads CASSQRTRAGRVNEQFF. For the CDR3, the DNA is TGTGCCAGCAGCCAAAGAACTCGAGCGGGAAGGGTCAATGAGCAGTTCTTC.

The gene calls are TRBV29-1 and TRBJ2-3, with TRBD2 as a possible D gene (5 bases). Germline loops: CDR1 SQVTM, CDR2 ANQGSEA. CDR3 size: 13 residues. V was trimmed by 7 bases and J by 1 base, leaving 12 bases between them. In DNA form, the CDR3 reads TGCAGCGGACTCCGGGGAGGCACAGATACGCAGTATTTT. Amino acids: CSGLRGGTDTQYF.

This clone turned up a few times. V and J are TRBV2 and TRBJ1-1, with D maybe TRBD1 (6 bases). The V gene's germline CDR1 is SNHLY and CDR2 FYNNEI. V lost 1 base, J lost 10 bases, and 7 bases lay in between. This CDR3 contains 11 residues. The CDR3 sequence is CASSEGGPAFF. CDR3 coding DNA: TGTGCCAGCAGTGAAGGGGGGCCAGCTTTCTTT.

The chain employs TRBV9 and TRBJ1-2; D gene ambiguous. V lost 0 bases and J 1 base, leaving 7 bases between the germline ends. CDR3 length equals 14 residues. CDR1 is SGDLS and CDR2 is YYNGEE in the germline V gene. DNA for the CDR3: TGTGCCAGCAGCGTAGTGGGCAGTAACTATGGCTACACCTTC. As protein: CASSVVGSNYGYTF. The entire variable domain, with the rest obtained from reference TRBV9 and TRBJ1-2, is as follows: DSGVTQTPKHLITATGQRVTLRCSPRSGDLSVYWYQQSLDQGLQFLIQYYNGEERAKGNILERFSAQQFPDLHSELNLSSLELGDSALYFCASSVVGSNYGYTFGSGTRLTVV.

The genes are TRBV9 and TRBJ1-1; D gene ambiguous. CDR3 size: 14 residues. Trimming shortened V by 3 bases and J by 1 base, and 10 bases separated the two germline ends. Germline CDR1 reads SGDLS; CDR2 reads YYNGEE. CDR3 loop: CASSALPGNTEAFF. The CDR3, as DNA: TGTGCCAGCAGCGCCCTCCCGGGGAACACTGAAGCTTTCTTT.

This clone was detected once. CDR3 coding DNA: TGTGCCAGCAGCGTAGGCCCGGGAGAACAAGAGACCCAGTACTTC. This gives the protein CASSVGPGEQETQYF. The V call is TRBV9, the J call TRBJ2-5; weak D call: TRBD2 (6 bases). Trimming removed 0 bases at V and 2 bases at J, with 11 bases between. The CDR3 has 15 residues. The germline CDR1 and CDR2 sequences are SGDLS and YYNGEE.

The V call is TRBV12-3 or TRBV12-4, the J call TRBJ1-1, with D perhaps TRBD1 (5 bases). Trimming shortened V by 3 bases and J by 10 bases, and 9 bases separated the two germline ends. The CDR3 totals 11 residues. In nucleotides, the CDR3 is TGTGCCAGCAGTTTGGGGCAGGGAGCTTTCTTT. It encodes CASSLGQGAFF.

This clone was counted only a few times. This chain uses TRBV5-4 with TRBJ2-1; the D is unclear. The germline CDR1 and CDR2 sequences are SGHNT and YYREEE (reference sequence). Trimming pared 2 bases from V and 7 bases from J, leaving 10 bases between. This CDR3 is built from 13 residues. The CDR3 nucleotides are TGTGCCAGCAGCTTTTTCGGTTCTAATGAGCAGTTCTTC. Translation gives CASSFFGSNEQFF.

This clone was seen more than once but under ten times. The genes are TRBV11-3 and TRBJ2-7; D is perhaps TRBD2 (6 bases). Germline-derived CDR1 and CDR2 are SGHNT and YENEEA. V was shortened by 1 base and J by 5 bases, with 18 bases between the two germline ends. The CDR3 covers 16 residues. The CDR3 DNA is TGTGCCAGCAGCTTAGTTCGGTGGCTAGCGATGGACGAGCAGTACGTC. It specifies CASSLVRWLAMDEQYV.

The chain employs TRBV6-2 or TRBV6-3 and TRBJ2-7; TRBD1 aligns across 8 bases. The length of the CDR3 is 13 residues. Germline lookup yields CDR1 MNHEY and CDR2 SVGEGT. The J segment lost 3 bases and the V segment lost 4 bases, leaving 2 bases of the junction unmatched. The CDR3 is CASSWDRFYEQYF. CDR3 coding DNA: TGTGCCAGCAGTTGGGACAGGTTCTACGAGCAGTACTTC.

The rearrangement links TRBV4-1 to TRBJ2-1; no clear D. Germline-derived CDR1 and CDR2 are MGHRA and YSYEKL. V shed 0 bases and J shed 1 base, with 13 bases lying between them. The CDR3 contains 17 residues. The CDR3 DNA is TGCGCCAGCAGCCAAGACCCCTCCCAGGTTTCCTACAATGAGCAGTTCTTC. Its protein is CASSQDPSQVSYNEQFF.

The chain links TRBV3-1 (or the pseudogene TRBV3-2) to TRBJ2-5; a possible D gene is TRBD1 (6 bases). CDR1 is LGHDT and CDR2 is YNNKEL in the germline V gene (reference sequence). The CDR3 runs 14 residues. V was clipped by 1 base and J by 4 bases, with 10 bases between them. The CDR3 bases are TGTGCCAGCAGCCAAGGTGGGGGCCCAGAGACCCAGTACTTC. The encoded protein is CASSQGGGPETQYF.

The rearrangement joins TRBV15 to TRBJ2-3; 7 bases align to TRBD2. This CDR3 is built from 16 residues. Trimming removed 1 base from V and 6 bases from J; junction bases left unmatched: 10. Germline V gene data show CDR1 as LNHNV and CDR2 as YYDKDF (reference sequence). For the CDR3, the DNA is TGTGCCACCAGCAGAGGGAGAGGCGGGGGTTTGGATACGCAGTATTTT. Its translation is CATSRGRGGGLDTQYF.

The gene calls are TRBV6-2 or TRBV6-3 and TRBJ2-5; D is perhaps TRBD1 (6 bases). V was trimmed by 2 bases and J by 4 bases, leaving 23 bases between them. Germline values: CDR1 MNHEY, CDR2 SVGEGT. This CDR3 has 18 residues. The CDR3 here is CASSYRKQGRVSRETQYF. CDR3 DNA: TGTGCCAGCAGTTACCGCAAACAGGGAAGGGTCTCGAGAGAGACCCAGTACTTC.

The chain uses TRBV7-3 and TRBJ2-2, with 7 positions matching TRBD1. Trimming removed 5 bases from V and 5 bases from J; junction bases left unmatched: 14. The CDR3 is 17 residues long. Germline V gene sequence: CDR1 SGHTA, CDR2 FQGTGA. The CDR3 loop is CASSLLGSDRRTGELFF. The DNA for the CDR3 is TGTGCCAGCAGCCTACTGGGCTCGGACAGGAGGACCGGGGAGCTGTTTTTT. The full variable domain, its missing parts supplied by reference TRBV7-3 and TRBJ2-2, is GAGVSQTPSNKVTEKGKYVELRCDPISGHTALYWYRQSLGQGPEFLIYFQGTGAADDSGLPNDRFFAVRPEGSVSTLKIQRTERGDSAVYLCASSLLGSDRRTGELFFGEGSRLTVL.

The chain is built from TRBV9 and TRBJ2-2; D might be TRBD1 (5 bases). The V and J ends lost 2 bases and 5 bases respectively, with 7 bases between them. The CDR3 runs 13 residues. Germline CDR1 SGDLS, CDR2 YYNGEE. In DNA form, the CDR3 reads TGTGCCAGCAGCGTGGACACGACCGGGGAGCTGTTTTTT. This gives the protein CASSVDTTGELFF.

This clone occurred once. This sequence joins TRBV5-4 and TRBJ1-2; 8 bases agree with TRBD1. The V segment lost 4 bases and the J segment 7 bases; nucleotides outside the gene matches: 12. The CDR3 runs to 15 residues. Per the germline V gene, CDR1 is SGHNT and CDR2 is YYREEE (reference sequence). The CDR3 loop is CASSLGTQGASGYTF. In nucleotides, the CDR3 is TGTGCCAGCAGCCTTGGGACCCAGGGGGCGAGTGGCTACACCTTC.

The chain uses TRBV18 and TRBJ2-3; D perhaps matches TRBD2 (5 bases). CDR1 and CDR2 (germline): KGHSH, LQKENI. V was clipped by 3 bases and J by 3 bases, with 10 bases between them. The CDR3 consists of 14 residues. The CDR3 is CASSPELGTDTQYF. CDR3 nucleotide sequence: TGTGCCAGCTCACCCGAACTAGGTACAGATACGCAGTATTTT.

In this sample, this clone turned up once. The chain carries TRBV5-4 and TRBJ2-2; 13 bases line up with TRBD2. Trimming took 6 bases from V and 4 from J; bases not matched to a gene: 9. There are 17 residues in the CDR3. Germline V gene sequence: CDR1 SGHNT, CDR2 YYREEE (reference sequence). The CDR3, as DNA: TGTGCCAGCAAGACTAGCGGGGGGCTTTCGGGCACCGGGGAGCTGTTTTTT. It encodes CASKTSGGLSGTGELFF.

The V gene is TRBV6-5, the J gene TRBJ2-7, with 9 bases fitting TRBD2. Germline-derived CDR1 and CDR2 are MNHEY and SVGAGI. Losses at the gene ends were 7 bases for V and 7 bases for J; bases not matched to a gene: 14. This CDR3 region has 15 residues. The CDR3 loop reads CASMVLSRGRDEQYV. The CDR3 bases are TGTGCCAGCATGGTTCTCTCGCGCGGGAGGGATGAGCAGTACGTC.

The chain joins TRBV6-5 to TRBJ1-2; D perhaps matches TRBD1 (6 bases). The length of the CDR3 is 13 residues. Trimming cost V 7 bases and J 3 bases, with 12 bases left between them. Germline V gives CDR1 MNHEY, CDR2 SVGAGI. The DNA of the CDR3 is TGTGCCAGCACCCAGGGGTTCGACTATGGCTACACCTTC. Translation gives CASTQGFDYGYTF.